This T cell receptor (beta chain) was captured by sequencing in a study of OX40 agonist ivuxolimab in advanced cancers. Study-level background: Prior anti-PD-1, anti-PD-L1 or anti-CTLA-4 therapy did not bar entry, and about 38% had some.

The CDR3 covers 15 residues. The V gene's germline CDR1 is SGHRS and CDR2 YFSETQ. V lost 4 bases to trimming and J lost 2 bases; unmatched junction nucleotides: 3. This table comes from immunoSEQ multiplex PCR, and its TCRdb copy is limited to in-frame clones, with some not included. The sample yields some 80,000 clones, just under 85% seen once. Study results and caveats: The investigators did not determine what antigen specificity the expanded peripheral T cells had. At 0.1 to 3.0 mg/kg and by week 6, clonal expansion occurred in CD4+ and CD8+ blood T cells. Average numbers of expanded clones were greater in CD8+ T cells than in CD4+.

This clone showed up just once. Its target is unknown. The chain is built from TRBV5-1 and TRBJ2-6, with 7 bases aligning to TRBD1. The clonotype comes from an adult with an advanced solid tumor such as melanoma, head and neck, liver or kidney cancer. The specimen comprised CD4+ or CD8+ T cells sorted from blood, sampled in a trial of the OX40 agonist ivuxolimab. In DNA form, the CDR3 reads TGCGCCAGCAGCCTGACAGGGACTGGGGCCAACGTCCTGACTTTC. This sequence encodes CASSLTGTGANVLTF.